This TCR beta chain was obtained from a study of blood T cells in healthy people across ages. Broader study findings: Diversity of TCR beta per million T cells declined in a roughly linear way with age. The lack of PBMC sorting stopped any conclusive naive versus antigen-experienced comparison. Higher diversity, along with more naive CD4+ cells, distinguished long-lived donors from aged donors. Those diversity estimates obtained from one million T cells were thought to be underestimates.

CDR3 length equals 15 residues. CDR1 and CDR2 from the germline V gene are MRHNA and SNTAGT. V dropped 5 bases and J dropped 4; count of bases not matched to a gene: 7. A word on this clonotype: Antigen unknown.

PCR was performed a second time for about 6 to 12 cycles using a sample-barcoded 5' primer and a J-beta primer mix. TCRdb re-derived calls from the 5' RACE reads in MiXCR, one entry per CDR3 protein. Seen here are roughly 2 million distinct CDR3 sequences, roughly 52% observed once, and the top ten hold 2% to 2.5%. The sequence derives from a woman aged 40 to 50 in good health. The rearrangement joins TRBV6-4 to TRBJ2-1; TRBD1 matches 8 bases. The sample taken for sequencing was blood. DNA of the CDR3: TGTGCCAGCAGTATCGACAGGGGTTTATACAATGAGCAGTTCTTC. Translation: CASSIDRGLYNEQFF.